Only a few counts were recorded for the clone carrying this T cell receptor (beta chain). What it binds is unknown. The data belong to a study of T cell responses to AZD1222 COVID-19 vaccine. Study-wide results and caveats: Among those given AZD1222, only five to seven were seropositive at baseline. Two AZD1222 administrations were followed by greater Spike-specific TCR breadth and depth. Clonal diversity was possibly underestimated; the donors were predominantly white British and more often female.

This CDR3 has 14 residues. The germline gives CDR1 MNHEY, CDR2 SVGAGI. V lost 6 bases and J lost 6, with 17 bases in between. Clones were sequenced by immunoSEQ multiplex PCR, and TCRdb holds only the in-frame ones, with some missing. Here the sample spans about 120,000 clones, 90% to 95% being singletons. The sequence came from an adult who received the AZD1222 COVID-19 vaccine. The chain carries TRBV6-5 and TRBJ1-1; D is ambiguous. The sequencing used peripheral blood, collected 28 days after the second AZD1222 dose. The CDR3, as DNA: TGTGCCAGCAGGCCCCCAACCCCCCTCCCTGAAGCTTTCTTT. Its protein product is CASRPPTPLPEAFF.